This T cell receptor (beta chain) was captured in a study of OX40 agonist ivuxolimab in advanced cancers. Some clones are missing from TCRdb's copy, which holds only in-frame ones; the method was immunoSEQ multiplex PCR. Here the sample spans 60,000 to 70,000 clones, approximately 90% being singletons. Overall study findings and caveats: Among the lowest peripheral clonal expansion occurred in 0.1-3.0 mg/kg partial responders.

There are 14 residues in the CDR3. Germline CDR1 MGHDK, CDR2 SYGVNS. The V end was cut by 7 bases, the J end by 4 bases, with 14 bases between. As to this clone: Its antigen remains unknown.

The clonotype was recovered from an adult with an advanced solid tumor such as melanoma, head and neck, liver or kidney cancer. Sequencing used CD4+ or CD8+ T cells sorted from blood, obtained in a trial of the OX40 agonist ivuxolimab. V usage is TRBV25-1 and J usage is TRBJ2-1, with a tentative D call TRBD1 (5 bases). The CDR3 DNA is TGTGCCAGCACAACCCTCGACAGTTACAATGAGCAGTTCTTC. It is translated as CASTTLDSYNEQFF.